This paragraph covers one TCR beta chain sequence. Its specificity is not known. This record comes from a study of PD-1 blockade in classical Hodgkin lymphoma. Study-level findings and limits: A significant rise in TCR diversity was seen by C4D1 for CD4+ cells but not for CD8+ cells. Patients who initiated nivolumab within 1 year of ASCT were excluded.

CDR1 and CDR2 (germline): SGHRS, YFSETQ. Trimming at V came to 4 bases and at J to 9 bases, leaving 15 bases not matched to a gene. This CDR3 comprises 15 residues. Clones were sequenced by immunoSEQ multiplex PCR, and TCRdb holds only the in-frame ones, with some missing. The sample holds over 25,000 clones, 65% to 90% seen once. Relapse after autologous stem cell transplantation occurred in every patient, and brentuximab vedotin exposure varied. Best outcomes ranged across complete response, partial response and progressive disease. The chain employs TRBV5-1 and TRBJ2-5, with 7 bases aligning to TRBD1. Here the sequenced sample was peripheral blood mononuclear cells (PBMCs), taken at baseline. The sequence was collected from a human donor with classical Hodgkin lymphoma. The CDR3 DNA reads TGCGCCAGCAGCCATGAACTCGACAGGGCTGGGTCCCAGTACTTC. It codes for CASSHELDRAGSQYF. The full variable domain, completed using reference TRBV5-1 and TRBJ2-5, is KAGVTQTPRYLIKTRGQQVTLSCSPISGHRSVSWYQQTPGQGLQFLFEYFSETQRNKGNFPGRFSGRQFSNSRSEMNVSTLELGDSALYLCASSHELDRAGSQYFGPGTRLLVL.